A selection of T cell receptor beta chains follows, all from one sample in a study of blood T cells in healthy people across ages. TCRdb processed the 5' RACE reads anew with MiXCR; each CDR3 protein has one entry. The repertoire holds 1.5 million to 2 million distinct CDR3 sequences, with about 31% as singletons. Specimen: blood. The receptors originated from a woman aged 25 to 39 in good health. CDR3s include the opening cysteine and the closing phenylalanine or tryptophan. D genes are given only for firm matches. The size entry is marked missing in some rows and otherwise reads once, few, many or a size class.

CDR3 length	V gene	D gene	clone size	J gene	CDR3 DNA	CDR3 protein
13	TRBV7-3	TRBD2	many	TRBJ2-1	TGTGCCAGCAGCCTACGGGAGGGAGGGGAGCAGTTCTTC	CASSLREGGEQFF
17	TRBV10-1	TRBD2	-	TRBJ2-3	TGCGCCAGCAGCGACTCGAGGACTAGCGGGAGCCAAGATACGCAGTATTTT	CASSDSRTSGSQDTQYF
14	TRBV5-1	-	-	TRBJ2-1	TGCGCCAGCAGCGAAGGGAAAGCAACCAATGAGCAGTTCTTC	CASSEGKATNEQFF
16	TRBV5-1	-	few	TRBJ2-1	TGCGCCAGCAGAGATTTAAGAAGATCCCCTTTAAATGAGCAGTTCTTC	CASRDLRRSPLNEQFF
14	TRBV7-9	-	many	TRBJ2-7	TGTGCCAGCAGCGGGTTTAGTCGGCCTGAAGAGCAGTACTTC	CASSGFSRPEEQYF
14	TRBV5-1	-	few	TRBJ1-1	TGCGCCAGCAGCCCCTCGGGGGGGAGCACTGAAGCTTTCTTT	CASSPSGGSTEAFF
15	TRBV5-1	-	-	TRBJ1-1	TGCGCCAGCAGCTTGACAGGGCCCCCGGGCACTGAAGCTTTCTTT	CASSLTGPPGTEAFF
14	TRBV20-1	TRBD1	many	TRBJ2-3	TGCAGTGCTCTGGACAGGGGGCGAACCAATACGCAGTATTTT	CSALDRGRTNTQYF
16	TRBV5-1	-	-	TRBJ1-1	TGCGCCAGCAGCGCCGGAGAACGGGACGGGCCCACTGAAGCTTTCTTT	CASSAGERDGPTEAFF
12	TRBV2	-	-	TRBJ1-1	TGTGCCAGCAGTGGGAAGGGGTCTGAAGCTTTCTTT	CASSGKGSEAFF
15	TRBV6-2/TRBV6-3	-	few	TRBJ2-1	TGTGCCAGCAGATCGGCTCGGGGGCTTGGTATAGAGCAGTTCTTC	CASRSARGLGIEQFF
15	TRBV3-1	TRBD2	-	TRBJ2-7	TGTGCCAGCACCCCAGGGACTAGCGGGTATTACGAGCAGTACTTC	CASTPGTSGYYEQYF
16	TRBV28	TRBD1	-	TRBJ1-2	TGTGCCAGCAGTTTAGCCGGGACAGGGATAACCTATGGCTACACCTTC	CASSLAGTGITYGYTF
13	TRBV5-1	-	many	TRBJ2-7	TGCGCCAGCTCCGTCGATGTGGGCTACGAGCAGTACTTC	CASSVDVGYEQYF
13	TRBV14	-	-	TRBJ1-1	TGTGCCAGCAGCCGAGTTGACGTAACTGAAGCTTTCTTT	CASSRVDVTEAFF
15	TRBV20-1	-	few	TRBJ2-7	TGCAGTGCTGGGAGCCGGCCACCAAACTCCTACGAGCAGTACTTC	CSAGSRPPNSYEQYF
15	TRBV24-1	-	few	TRBJ2-5	TGTGCCACCAGTGACCCAGGACGGTCCCAAGAGACCCAGTACTTC	CATSDPGRSQETQYF
15	TRBV7-3	-	few	TRBJ2-3	TGTGCCAGCAGCTTTGTCCCGGGGAGGACAGATACGCAGTATTTT	CASSFVPGRTDTQYF
13	TRBV25-1	-	few	TRBJ1-2	TGTGCCAGCAGTGAATCCAGGAATTCCCGCTACACCTTC	CASSESRNSRYTF
14	TRBV20-1	-	-	TRBJ1-6	TGCAGTGCTAGAGATGACAAATATAATTCACCCCTCCACTTT	CSARDDKYNSPLHF
14	TRBV7-2	-	-	TRBJ2-7	TGTGCCAGCGGCTTAGGAAAAGGCGCCTACGGGCAGTACTTC	CASGLGKGAYGQYF
16	TRBV7-9	-	once	TRBJ1-1	TGTGCCAGCAGCTTAGCCGGGGCGATTGGGACTACTGAAGCTTTCTTT	CASSLAGAIGTTEAFF
13	TRBV2	TRBD1	few	TRBJ1-2	TGTGCCAGCGCCGGGACAGGACTCTATGGCTACACCTTC	CASAGTGLYGYTF
18	TRBV4-1	TRBD2	-	TRBJ2-1	TGCGCCAGCAGCCAGCTCCCGGGACTAGCGATGGATCACGATGAGCAGTTCTTC	CASSQLPGLAMDHDEQFF
18	TRBV20-1	-	-	TRBJ2-1	TGCAGTGCTAGAGATGATCTTAGCGTACGGTTTCTGGACAATGAGCAGTTCTTC	CSARDDLSVRFLDNEQFF
15	TRBV11-2	-	-	TRBJ2-7	TGTGCCAGCAGCTTTGAACCAGGGGACTGGGCCGAGCAGTACTTC	CASSFEPGDWAEQYF
15	TRBV21-1	-	-	TRBJ2-7	TGTGCCAGCAGCAAACTTGGGGTGGCCTACTACGAGCAGTACTTC	CASSKLGVAYYEQYF
15	TRBV5-1	TRBD2	-	TRBJ2-1	TGCGCCAGCAGCTTGGGCAGCGGGAGGGTGTATGAGGAGTTCTTC	CASSLGSGRVYEEFF
15	TRBV7-2	TRBD2	-	TRBJ2-5	TGTGCCAGCAGCTTAGCGGGACTAGCTAGGGAGACCCAGTACTTC	CASSLAGLARETQYF
16	TRBV9	TRBD1	-	TRBJ2-7	TGTGCCGGCAGCGCAAGAGCCGGGACAGGGGACGACGAGCAGTACTTC	CAGSARAGTGDDEQYF
15	TRBV12-3/TRBV12-4	-	few	TRBJ2-1	TGTGCCAGCAGTTCGTGGAGTAGCATTCCCAATGAGCAGTTCTTC	CASSSWSSIPNEQFF
13	TRBV20-1	-	-	TRBJ2-7	TGCAGTGCTAGAGGATTAGGACTCCCCGTCCAGTACTTC	CSARGLGLPVQYF
13	TRBV27	-	-	TRBJ2-2	TGTGCCAGCAGTTCTGACAGGTCCGGGGAGCTGTTTTTT	CASSSDRSGELFF
16	TRBV7-2	-	-	TRBJ2-7	TGTGCCAGCAGCTTAGCCCTCGGGGGAAGCTCCTACGAGCAGTACTTC	CASSLALGGSSYEQYF
14	TRBV9	-	few	TRBJ2-1	TGTGCCAGCAGCCCCAATCCTCGAAACTATGAGCAGTTCTTC	CASSPNPRNYEQFF
16	TRBV5-1	-	few	TRBJ2-1	TGCGCCAGCAGCTGGGGAGCGGGTCCCTCCTACAATGAGCAGTTCTTC	CASSWGAGPSYNEQFF
14	TRBV5-6	TRBD1	-	TRBJ2-7	TGTGCCAGCAGCTGTTTTGGGACAGTCTACGAGCAGTACTTC	CASSCFGTVYEQYF
15	TRBV3-1	-	-	TRBJ2-1	TGTGCCGGCAGCCAAGAACCACATACCTACAATGAGCAGTTCTTC	CAGSQEPHTYNEQFF
19	TRBV27	TRBD1	-	TRBJ2-5	TGTGCCAGCAGGGAACACAGCGCCGGGGACAGGGGATGGGAAGAGACCCAGTACTTC	CASREHSAGDRGWEETQYF
14	TRBV29-1	-	few	TRBJ1-1	TGCAGCGTTTTGGGGTCGGCTCTGAACACTGAAGCTTTCTTT	CSVLGSALNTEAFF
13	TRBV6-5	-	once	TRBJ2-7	TGTGCCAGCAGAGGTAGGGGCGTCCACGAGCAGTACTTC	CASRGRGVHEQYF
15	TRBV29-1	TRBD2	many	TRBJ2-7	TGCAGCGTTGGGGGACTAGCGGGAGAGAGGTACGAGCAGTACTTC	CSVGGLAGERYEQYF
14	TRBV7-2	TRBD1	many	TRBJ1-6	TGTGCCAGCAGACAGGGACAGGGGAATTCACCCCTCCACTTT	CASRQGQGNSPLHF
14	TRBV11-2	-	-	TRBJ2-1	TGTGCCAGCAAGGACTCATGGAACTACAATGAGCAGTTCTTC	CASKDSWNYNEQFF
16	TRBV9	-	once	TRBJ2-3	TGTGCCAGCAGCGTAGGACTGGAAGCTAGCACAGATACGCAGTATTTT	CASSVGLEASTDTQYF
12	TRBV28	-	-	TRBJ2-5	TGTGCCAGCGGTTTTACCCAAGAGACCCAGTACTTC	CASGFTQETQYF
15	TRBV30	-	-	TRBJ2-3	TGTGCCTGGAGTCCCCACATCTCGGGCACAGATATGCAGTATTTT	CAWSPHISGTDMQYF
15	TRBV20-1	TRBD2	few	TRBJ2-3	TGCAGTGCTGCGGGGGGGCGGGTTCGGACAGATACGCAGTATTTT	CSAAGGRVRTDTQYF
14	TRBV20-1	TRBD1	-	TRBJ1-1	TGCAGTGCTGACGACACAGGGGGCGCCTCTGAAGCTTTCTTT	CSADDTGGASEAFF
15	TRBV14	TRBD2	-	TRBJ2-1	TGTGCCAGCAGCCACACCGGACTAGGAAACAATGAGCAGTTCTTC	CASSHTGLGNNEQFF
12	TRBV29-1	-	-	TRBJ1-1	TGCAGCGTGCGGGAGGTGAACACTGAAGCTTTCTTT	CSVREVNTEAFF
17	TRBV29-1	-	few	TRBJ1-4	TGCAGCGTTGAACGTGTCGAGGGGATTTCAACTAATGAAAAACTGTTTTTT	CSVERVEGISTNEKLFF
15	TRBV11-1	TRBD2	-	TRBJ2-1	TGTGCCAGCAGCTTGACTAGCGGGATTAACAATGAGCAGTTCTTC	CASSLTSGINNEQFF
13	TRBV20-1	-	-	TRBJ1-1	TGCAGTGCTAGACAGGATGAGCGGACTGAAGCTTTCTTT	CSARQDERTEAFF
16	TRBV7-9	-	-	TRBJ2-2	TGTGCCAGCAGTCCCCGGGACTCCCTTTCGGACGGGGAGCTGTTTTTT	CASSPRDSLSDGELFF
15	TRBV10-3	-	-	TRBJ1-6	TGTGCCATCAGTGAGTCGGGGGGATTAAATTCACCCCTCCACTTT	CAISESGGLNSPLHF
14	TRBV18	TRBD2	-	TRBJ2-3	TGTGCCAGCTCACCTCCTAGAGCGGGGGTTACGCAGTATTTT	CASSPPRAGVTQYF
12	TRBV2	-	few	TRBJ2-5	TGTGCCAGCGAAAGGTACCAAGAGACCCAGTACTTC	CASERYQETQYF
13	TRBV20-1	TRBD2	many	TRBJ2-7	TGCAGTGCTAGGGGGCTAGCGGACTACGAGCAGTACTTC	CSARGLADYEQYF
15	TRBV20-1	TRBD2	-	TRBJ2-1	TGCAGTGCTATCCCAGCGGGGGGCCGCTACAATGAGCAGTTCTTC	CSAIPAGGRYNEQFF